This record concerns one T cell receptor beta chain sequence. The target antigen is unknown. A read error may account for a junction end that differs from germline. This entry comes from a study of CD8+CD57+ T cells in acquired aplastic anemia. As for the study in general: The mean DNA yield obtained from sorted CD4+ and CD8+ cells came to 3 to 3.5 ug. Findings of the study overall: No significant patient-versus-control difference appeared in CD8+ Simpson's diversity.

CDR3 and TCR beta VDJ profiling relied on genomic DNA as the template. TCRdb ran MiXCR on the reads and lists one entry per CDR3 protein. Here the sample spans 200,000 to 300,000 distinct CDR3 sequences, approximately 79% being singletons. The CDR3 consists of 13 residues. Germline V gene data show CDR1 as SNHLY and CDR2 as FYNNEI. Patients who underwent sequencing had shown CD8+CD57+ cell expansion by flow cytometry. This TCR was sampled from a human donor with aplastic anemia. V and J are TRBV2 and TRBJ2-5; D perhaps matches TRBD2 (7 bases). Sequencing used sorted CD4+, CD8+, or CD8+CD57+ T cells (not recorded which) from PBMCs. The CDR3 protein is CDSEWGGTETQYF. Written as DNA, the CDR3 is TGTGACAGCGAGTGGGGGGGCACAGAGACCCAGTACTTC.